The clone carrying this T cell receptor beta chain came up a few times. The data are from a study of blood T cell repertoires in COVID-19. For the study at large: Samples taken during acute and convalescent COVID-19 were collected in the United States, Italy and Spain. Sources were T cells, B-cell-depleted T cells, or PBMCs; the material itself was cDNA or gDNA.

Per the original data handling: Reference gene primer amplification yielded estimated nucleated cell counts. Produced via immunoSEQ multiplex PCR; TCRdb's table is partial and in-frame only. The V and J calls and the clone size are those of that table, but D and trimming were determined from the DNA. The data contain about 81,000 clones, over 75% of them singletons. There are 16 residues in the CDR3. Germline CDR1 ENHRY, CDR2 SYGVKD. J gave up 4 bases and V 6 bases, and 5 bases lay outside the gene matches. The chain has TRBV10-3 and TRBJ2-1, with TRBD2 matching 14 bases. Material for sequencing was peripheral blood. The sequence was obtained from a man in his 70s with acute or convalescent COVID-19. The CDR3 here is CAIRIGLAGGYNEQFF. The CDR3 bases are TGTGCCATCAGGATCGGACTAGCGGGGGGTTACAATGAGCAGTTCTTC.